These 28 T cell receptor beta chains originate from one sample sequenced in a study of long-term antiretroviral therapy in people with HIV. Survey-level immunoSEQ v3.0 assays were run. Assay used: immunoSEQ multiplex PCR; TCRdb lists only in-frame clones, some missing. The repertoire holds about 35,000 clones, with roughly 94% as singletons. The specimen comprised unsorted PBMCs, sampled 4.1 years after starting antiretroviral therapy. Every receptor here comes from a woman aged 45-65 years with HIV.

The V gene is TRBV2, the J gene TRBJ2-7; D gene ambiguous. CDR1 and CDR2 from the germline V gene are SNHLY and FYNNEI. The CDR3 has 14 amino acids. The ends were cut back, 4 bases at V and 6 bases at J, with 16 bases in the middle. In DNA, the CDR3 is TGTGCCAGCAGTGTAGGTGGCAGTTTGGGCGAGCAGTACTTC. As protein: CASSVGGSLGEQYF.

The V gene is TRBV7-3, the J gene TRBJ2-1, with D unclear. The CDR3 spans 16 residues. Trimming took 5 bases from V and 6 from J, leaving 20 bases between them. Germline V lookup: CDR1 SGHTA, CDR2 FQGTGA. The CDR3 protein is CASSINPFSSVNEQFF. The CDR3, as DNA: TGTGCCAGCAGCATTAACCCCTTTTCATCCGTCAATGAGCAGTTCTTC.

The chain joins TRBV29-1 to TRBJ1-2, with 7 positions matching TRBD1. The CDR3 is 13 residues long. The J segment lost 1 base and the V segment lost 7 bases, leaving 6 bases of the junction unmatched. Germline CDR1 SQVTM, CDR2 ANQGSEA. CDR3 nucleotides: TGCAGCGCCGGACAGGCCGTTAACTATGGCTACACCTTC. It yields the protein CSAGQAVNYGYTF.

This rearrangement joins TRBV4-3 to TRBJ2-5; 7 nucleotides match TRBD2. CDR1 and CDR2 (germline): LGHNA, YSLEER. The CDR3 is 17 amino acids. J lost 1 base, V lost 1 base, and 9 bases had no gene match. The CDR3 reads CASSQGFGLAGQETQYF. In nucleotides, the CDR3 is TGCGCCAGCAGCCAAGGGTTCGGATTAGCGGGCCAAGAGACCCAGTACTTC.

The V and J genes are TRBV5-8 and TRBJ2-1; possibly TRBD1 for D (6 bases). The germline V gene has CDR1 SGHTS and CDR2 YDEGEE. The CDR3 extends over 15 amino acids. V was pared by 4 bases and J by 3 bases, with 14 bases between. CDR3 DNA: TGTGCCAGCAGCCGCGGCGTAGGGGGCTACAATGAGCAGTTCTTC. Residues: CASSRGVGGYNEQFF.

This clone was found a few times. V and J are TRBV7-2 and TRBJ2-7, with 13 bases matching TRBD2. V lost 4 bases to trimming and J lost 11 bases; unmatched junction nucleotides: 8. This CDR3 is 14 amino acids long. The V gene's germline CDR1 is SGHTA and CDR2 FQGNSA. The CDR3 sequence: CASSYAGTSGTEYF. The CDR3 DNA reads TGTGCCAGCAGCTACGCCGGGACTAGCGGGACAGAGTACTTC. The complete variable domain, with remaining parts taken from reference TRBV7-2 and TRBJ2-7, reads GAGVSQSPSNKVTEKGKDVELRCDPISGHTALYWYRQSLGQGLEFLIYFQGNSAPDKSGLPSDRFSAERTGGSVSTLTIQRTQQEDSAVYLCASSYAGTSGTEYFGPGTRLTVT.

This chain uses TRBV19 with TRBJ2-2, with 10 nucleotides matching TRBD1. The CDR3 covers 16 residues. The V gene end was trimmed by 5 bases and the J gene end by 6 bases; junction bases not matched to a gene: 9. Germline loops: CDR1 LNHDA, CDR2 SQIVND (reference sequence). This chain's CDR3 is CASSYPGTGAAGELFF. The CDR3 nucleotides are TGTGCCAGTAGTTACCCCGGGACAGGGGCAGCCGGGGAGCTGTTTTTT. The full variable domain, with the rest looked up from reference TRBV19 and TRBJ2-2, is DGGITQSPKYLFRKEGQNVTLSCEQNLNHDAMYWYRQDPGQGLRLIYYSQIVNDFQKGDIAEGYSVSREKKESFPLTVTSAQKNPTAFYLCASSYPGTGAAGELFFGEGSRLTVL.

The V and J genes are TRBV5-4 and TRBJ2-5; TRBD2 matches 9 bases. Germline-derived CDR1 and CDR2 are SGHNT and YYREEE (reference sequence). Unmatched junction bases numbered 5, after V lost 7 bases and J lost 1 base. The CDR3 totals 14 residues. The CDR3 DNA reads TGTGCCAGCCGGGAGCGGGGGGCCCAAGAGACCCAGTACTTC. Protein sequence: CASRERGAQETQYF.

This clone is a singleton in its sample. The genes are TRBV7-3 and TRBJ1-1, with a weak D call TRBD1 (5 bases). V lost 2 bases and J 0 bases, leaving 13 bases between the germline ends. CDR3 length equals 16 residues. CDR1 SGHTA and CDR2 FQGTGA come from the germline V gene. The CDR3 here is CASSLQGLHMNTEAFF. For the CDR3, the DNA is TGTGCCAGCAGCTTACAGGGATTACATATGAACACTGAAGCTTTCTTT.

CDR3 sequence: CASSPRGEAFF. The CDR3, as DNA: TGTGCCAGCTCCCCCCGGGGTGAAGCTTTCTTT. V and J are TRBV6-6 and TRBJ1-1; D unclear. Germline V gene sequence: CDR1 MNHNY, CDR2 SVGAGI (reference sequence). The V end was cut by 8 bases, the J end by 7 bases, with 11 bases between. The CDR3 contains 11 residues.

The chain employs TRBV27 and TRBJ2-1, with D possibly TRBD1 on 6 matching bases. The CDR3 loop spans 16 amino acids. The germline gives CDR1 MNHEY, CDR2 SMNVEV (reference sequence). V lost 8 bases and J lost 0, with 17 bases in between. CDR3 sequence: CASSAQGSGSYNEQFF. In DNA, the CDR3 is TGTGCCAGCTCCGCTCAGGGGTCGGGCTCCTACAATGAGCAGTTCTTC.

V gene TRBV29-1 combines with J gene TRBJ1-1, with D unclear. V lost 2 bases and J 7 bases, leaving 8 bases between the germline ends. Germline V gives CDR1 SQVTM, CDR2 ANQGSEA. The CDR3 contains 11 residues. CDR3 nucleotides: TGCAGCGTTGAACGGGAAGGTGAAGCTTTCTTT. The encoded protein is CSVEREGEAFF.

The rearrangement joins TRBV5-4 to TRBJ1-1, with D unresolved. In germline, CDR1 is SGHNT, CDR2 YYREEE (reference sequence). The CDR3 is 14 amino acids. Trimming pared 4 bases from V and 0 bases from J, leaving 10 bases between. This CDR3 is CASSPRGLNTEAFF. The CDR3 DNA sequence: TGTGCCAGCAGCCCTCGAGGCCTGAACACTGAAGCTTTCTTT.

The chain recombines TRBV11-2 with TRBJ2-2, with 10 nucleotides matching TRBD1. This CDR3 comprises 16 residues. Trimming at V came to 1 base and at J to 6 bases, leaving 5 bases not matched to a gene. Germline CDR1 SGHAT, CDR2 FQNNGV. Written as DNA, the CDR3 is TGTGCCAGCAGCTTAGGGACAGGGGGACACGCCGGGGAGCTGTTTTTT. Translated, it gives CASSLGTGGHAGELFF.

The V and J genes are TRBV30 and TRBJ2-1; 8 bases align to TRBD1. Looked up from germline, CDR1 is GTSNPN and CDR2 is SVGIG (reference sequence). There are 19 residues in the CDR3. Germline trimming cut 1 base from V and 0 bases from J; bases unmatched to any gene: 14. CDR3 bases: TGTGCCTGGAGTGCTTACAGGGGGACCCTAACCAGCTCCTACAATGAGCAGTTCTTC. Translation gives CAWSAYRGTLTSSYNEQFF.

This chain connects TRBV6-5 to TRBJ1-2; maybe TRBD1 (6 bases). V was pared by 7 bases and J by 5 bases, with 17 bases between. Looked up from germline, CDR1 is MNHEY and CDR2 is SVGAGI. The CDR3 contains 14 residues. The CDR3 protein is CASTPQGGRYGYTF. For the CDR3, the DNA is TGTGCCAGCACCCCACAGGGCGGGAGGTATGGCTACACCTTC.

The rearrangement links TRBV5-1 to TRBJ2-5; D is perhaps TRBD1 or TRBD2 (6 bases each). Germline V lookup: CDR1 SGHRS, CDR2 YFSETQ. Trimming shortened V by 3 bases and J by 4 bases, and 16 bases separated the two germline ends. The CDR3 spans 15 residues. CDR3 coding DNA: TGCGCCAGCAGCTCGAAGGGGGGAGAGGGAGAGACCCAGTACTTC. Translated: CASSSKGGEGETQYF. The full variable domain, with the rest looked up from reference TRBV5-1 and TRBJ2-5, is KAGVTQTPRYLIKTRGQQVTLSCSPISGHRSVSWYQQTPGQGLQFLFEYFSETQRNKGNFPGRFSGRQFSNSRSEMNVSTLELGDSALYLCASSSKGGEGETQYFGPGTRLLVL.

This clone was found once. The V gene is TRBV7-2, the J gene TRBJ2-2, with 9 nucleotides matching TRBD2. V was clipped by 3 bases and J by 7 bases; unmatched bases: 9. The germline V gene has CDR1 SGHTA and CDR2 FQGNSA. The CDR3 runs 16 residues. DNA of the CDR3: TGTGCCAGCAGCTTTTTAGCGGGGGAGGTCGGCGGGGAGCTGTTTTTT. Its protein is CASSFLAGEVGGELFF.

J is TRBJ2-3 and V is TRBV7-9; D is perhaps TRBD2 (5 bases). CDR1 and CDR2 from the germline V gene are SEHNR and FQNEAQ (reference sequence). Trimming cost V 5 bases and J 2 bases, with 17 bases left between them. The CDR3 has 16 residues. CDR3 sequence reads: CASSRGVALFTDTQYF. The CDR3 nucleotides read TGTGCCAGCAGCCGGGGAGTGGCCCTTTTCACAGATACGCAGTATTTT.

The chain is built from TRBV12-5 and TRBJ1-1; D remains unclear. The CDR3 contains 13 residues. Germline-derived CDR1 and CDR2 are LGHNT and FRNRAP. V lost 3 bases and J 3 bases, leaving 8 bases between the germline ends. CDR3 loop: CASGFSGDTEAFF. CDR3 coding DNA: TGTGCTAGTGGTTTCTCCGGGGACACTGAAGCTTTCTTT.

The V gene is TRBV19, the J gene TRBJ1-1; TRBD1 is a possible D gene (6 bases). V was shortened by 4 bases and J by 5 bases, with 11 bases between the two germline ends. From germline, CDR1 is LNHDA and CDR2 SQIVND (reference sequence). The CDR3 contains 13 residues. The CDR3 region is CASSRVRGTEAFF. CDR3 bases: TGTGCCAGTAGTAGAGTGAGGGGGACTGAAGCTTTCTTT.

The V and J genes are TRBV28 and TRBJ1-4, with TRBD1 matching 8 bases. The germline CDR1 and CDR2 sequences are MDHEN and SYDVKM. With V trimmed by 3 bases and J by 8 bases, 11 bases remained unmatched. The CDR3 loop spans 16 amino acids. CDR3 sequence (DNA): TGTGCCAGCAGTTTTCAGGGGGCGATTGTTTCAGAAAAACTGTTTTTT. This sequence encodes CASSFQGAIVSEKLFF. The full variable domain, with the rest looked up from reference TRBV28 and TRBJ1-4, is DVKVTQSSRYLVKRTGEKVFLECVQDMDHENMFWYRQDPGLGLRLIYFSYDVKMKEKGDIPEGYSVSREKKERFSLILESASTNQTSMYLCASSFQGAIVSEKLFFGSGTQLSVL.

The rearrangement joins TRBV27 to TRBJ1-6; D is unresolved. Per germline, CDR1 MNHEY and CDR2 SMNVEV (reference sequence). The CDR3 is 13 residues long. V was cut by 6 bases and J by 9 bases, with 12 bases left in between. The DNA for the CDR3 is TGTGCCAGCAGCGGGAGGAGTGCTTCACCCCTCCACTTT. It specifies CASSGRSASPLHF.

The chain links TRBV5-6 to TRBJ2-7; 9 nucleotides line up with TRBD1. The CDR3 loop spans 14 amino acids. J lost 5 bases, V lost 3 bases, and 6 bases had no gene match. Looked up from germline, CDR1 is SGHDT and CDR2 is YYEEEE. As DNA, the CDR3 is TGTGCCAGCAGCTCGGGACAGGGCCTCGACGAGCAGTACTTC. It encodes CASSSGQGLDEQYF.

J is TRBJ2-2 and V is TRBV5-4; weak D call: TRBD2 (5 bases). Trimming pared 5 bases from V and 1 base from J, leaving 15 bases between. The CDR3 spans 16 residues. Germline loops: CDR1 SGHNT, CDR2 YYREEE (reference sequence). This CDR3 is CASSRASGGNTGELFF. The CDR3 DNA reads TGTGCCAGCAGTCGTGCAAGCGGAGGGAACACCGGGGAGCTGTTTTTT.

CDR3 sequence reads: CASSSGRSSYNEQFF. For the CDR3, the DNA is TGTGCCAGCAGTAGCGGGCGGAGCTCCTACAATGAGCAGTTCTTC. The chain is built from TRBV6-1 and TRBJ2-1, with D possibly being TRBD2 (6 bases). This CDR3 region has 15 residues. Germline CDR1 and CDR2: MNHNS and SASEGT. Trimming cost V 5 bases and J 0 bases, with 11 bases left between them.

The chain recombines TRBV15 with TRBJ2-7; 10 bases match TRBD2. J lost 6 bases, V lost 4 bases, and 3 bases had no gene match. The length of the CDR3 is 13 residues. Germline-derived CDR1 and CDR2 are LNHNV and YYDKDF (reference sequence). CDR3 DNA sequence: TGTGCCACCAGCATACTAGCGGGGCGCGAGCAGTACTTC. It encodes CATSILAGREQYF.

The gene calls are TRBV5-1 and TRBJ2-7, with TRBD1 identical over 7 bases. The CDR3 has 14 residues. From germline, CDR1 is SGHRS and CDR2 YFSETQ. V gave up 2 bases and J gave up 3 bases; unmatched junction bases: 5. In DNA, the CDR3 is TGCGCCAGCAGCTTACGGCAGGGGGTCTACGAGCAGTACTTC. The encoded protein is CASSLRQGVYEQYF.